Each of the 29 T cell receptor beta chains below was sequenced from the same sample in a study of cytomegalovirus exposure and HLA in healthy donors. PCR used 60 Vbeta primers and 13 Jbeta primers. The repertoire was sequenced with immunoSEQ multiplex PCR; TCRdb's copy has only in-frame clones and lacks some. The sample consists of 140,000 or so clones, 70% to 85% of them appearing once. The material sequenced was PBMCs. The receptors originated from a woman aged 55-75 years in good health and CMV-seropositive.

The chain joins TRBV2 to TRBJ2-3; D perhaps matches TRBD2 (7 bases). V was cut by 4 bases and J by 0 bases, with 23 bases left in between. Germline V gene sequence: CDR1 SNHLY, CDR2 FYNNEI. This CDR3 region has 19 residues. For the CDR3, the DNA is TGTGCCAGCAGTGCGACTCAGAGTTGGGGAGGGGGGAGCACAGATACGCAGTATTTT. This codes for CASSATQSWGGGSTDTQYF.

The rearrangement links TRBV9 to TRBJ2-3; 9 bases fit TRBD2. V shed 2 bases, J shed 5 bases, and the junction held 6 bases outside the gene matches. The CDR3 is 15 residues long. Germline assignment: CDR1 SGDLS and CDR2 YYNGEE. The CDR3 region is CASSVSSGRGDTQYF. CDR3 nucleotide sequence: TGTGCCAGCAGCGTCAGTAGCGGGAGAGGAGATACGCAGTATTTT.

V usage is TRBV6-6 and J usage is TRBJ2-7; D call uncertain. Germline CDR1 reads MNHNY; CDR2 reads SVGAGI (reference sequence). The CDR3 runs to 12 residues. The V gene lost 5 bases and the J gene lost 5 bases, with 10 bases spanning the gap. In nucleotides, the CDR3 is TGTGCCAGCAGTACCAACTTGGACGAGCAGTACTTC. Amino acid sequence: CASSTNLDEQYF.

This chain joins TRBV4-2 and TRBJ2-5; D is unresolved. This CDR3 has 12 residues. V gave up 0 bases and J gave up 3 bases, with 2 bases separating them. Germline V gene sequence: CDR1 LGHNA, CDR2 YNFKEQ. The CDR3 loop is CASSQDEETQYF. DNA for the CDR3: TGTGCCAGCAGCCAAGACGAAGAGACCCAGTACTTC.

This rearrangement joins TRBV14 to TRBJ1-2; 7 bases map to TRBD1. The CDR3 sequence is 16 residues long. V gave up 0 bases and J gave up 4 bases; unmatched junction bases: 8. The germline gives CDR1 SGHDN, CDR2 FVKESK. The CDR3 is CASSQDRLPGGYGYTF. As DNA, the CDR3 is TGTGCCAGCAGCCAAGATAGGTTGCCAGGGGGCTATGGCTACACCTTC.

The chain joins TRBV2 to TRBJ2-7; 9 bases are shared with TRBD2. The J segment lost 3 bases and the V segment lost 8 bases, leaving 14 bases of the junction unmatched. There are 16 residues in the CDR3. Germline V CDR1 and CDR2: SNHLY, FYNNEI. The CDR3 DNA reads TGTGCCAGCCAACTGGGGGGGCTAGCGGGATACTACGAGCAGTACTTC. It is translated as CASQLGGLAGYYEQYF.

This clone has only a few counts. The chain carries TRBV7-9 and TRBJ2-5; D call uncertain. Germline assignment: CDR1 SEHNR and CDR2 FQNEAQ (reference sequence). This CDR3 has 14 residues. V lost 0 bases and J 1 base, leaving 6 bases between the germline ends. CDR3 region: CASSLAASQETQYF. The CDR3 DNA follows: TGTGCCAGCAGCTTAGCGGCCAGCCAAGAGACCCAGTACTTC.

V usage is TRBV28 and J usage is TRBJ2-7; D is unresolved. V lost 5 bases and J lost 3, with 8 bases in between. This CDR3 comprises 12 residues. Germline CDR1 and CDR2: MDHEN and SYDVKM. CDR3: CASSPPFYEQYF. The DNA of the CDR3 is TGTGCCAGCAGTCCTCCTTTCTACGAGCAGTACTTC.

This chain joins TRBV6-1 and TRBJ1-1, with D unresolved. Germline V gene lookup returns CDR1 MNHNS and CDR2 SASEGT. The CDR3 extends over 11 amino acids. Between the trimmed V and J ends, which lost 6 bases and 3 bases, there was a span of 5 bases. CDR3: CASRADTEAFF. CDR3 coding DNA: TGTGCCAGCAGGGCTGACACTGAAGCTTTCTTT.

The CDR3 nucleotides read TGTGCCAGCAGTCCGACCACGGGACTCCTCACAGATACGCAGTATTTT. It specifies CASSPTTGLLTDTQYF. The chain employs TRBV9 and TRBJ2-3; D might be TRBD2 (6 bases). Germline assignment: CDR1 SGDLS and CDR2 YYNGEE. Between the trimmed V and J ends, which lost 5 bases and 2 bases, there was a span of 18 bases. The CDR3 spans 16 residues.

The CDR3 DNA sequence: TGTGCCAGCAGTGACCGACAGGAATCCTATGGCTACACCTTC. Amino acids: CASSDRQESYGYTF. The chain recombines TRBV6-5 with TRBJ1-2, with D possibly TRBD1 on 6 matching bases. The CDR3 runs 14 residues. Germline CDR1 and CDR2: MNHEY and SVGAGI. Between the trimmed V and J ends, which lost 5 bases and 4 bases, there was a span of 14 bases.

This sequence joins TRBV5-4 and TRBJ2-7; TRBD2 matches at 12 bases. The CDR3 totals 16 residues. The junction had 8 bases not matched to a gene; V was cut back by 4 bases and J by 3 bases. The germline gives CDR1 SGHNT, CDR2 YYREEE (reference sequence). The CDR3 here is CASSAPGLAGNYEQYF. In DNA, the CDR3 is TGTGCCAGCAGCGCACCCGGACTAGCGGGAAACTACGAGCAGTACTTC. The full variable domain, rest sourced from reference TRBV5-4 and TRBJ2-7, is ETGVTQSPTHLIKTRGQQVTLRCSSQSGHNTVSWYQQALGQGPQFIFQYYREEENGRGNFPPRFSGLQFPNYSSELNVNALELDDSALYLCASSAPGLAGNYEQYFGPGTRLTVT.

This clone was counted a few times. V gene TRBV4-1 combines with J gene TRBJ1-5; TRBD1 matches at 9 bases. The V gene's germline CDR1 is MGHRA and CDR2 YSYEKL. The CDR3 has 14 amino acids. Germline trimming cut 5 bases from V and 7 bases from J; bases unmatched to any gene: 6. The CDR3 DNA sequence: TGCGCCAGCAGCACCGACAGGGGGGGACAGCCCCAGCATTTT. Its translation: CASSTDRGGQPQHF.

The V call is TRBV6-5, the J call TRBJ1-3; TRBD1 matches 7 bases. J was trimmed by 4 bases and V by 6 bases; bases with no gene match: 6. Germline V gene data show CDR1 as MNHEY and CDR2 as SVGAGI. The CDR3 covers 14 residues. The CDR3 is CASSLTQGGNTIYF. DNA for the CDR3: TGTGCCAGCAGCCTAACACAGGGGGGAAACACCATATATTTT.

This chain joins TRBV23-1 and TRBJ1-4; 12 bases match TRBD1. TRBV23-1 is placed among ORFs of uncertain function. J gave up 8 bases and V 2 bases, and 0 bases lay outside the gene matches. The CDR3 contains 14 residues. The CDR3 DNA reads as TGCGCCAGCAGTCAAGGGACAGGGGGCGAAAAACTGTTTTTT. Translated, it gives CASSQGTGGEKLFF.

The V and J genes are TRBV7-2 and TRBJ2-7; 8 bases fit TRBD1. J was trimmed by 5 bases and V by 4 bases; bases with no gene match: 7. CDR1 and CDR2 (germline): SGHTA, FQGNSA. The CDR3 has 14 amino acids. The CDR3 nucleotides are TGTGCCAGCAGCTCGGGACAGGCCGGACACGAGCAGTACTTC. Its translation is CASSSGQAGHEQYF.

Written as DNA, the CDR3 is TGCGCCAGCAGCCAAGAGTCCGCGGTGGACTCCTACGAGCAGTACTTC. This encodes CASSQESAVDSYEQYF. The rearrangement joins TRBV4-3 to TRBJ2-5, with unresolved D. The end of the DNA aligns better with TRBJ2-7, so the J call may be wrong. This CDR3 is built from 16 residues. Germline V CDR1 and CDR2: LGHNA, YSLEER.

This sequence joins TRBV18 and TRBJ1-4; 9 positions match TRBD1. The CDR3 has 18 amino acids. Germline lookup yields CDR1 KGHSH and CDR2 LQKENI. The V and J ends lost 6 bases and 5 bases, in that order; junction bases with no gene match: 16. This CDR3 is CASSPSGQGFASNEKLFF. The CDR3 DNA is TGTGCCAGCTCTCCGTCGGGACAGGGATTTGCCTCGAATGAAAAACTGTTTTTT.

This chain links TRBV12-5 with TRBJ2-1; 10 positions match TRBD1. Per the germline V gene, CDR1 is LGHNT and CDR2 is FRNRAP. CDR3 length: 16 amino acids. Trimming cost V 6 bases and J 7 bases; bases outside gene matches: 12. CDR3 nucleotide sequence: TGTGCTAGTGGAAGAACCGGGACAGGGGTTTCGAATGAGCAGTTCTTC. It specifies CASGRTGTGVSNEQFF.

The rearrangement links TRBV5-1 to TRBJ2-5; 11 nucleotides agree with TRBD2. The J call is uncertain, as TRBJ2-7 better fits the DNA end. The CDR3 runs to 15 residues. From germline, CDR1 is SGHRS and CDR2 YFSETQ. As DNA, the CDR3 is TGCGCCAGCAGCCCACTGGGACTAGCGGCCTACGAGCAGTACTTC. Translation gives CASSPLGLAAYEQYF.

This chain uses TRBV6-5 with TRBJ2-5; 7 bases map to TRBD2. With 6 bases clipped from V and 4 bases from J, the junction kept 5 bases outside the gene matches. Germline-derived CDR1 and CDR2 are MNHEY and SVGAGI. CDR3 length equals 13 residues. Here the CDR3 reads CASRGGGLETQYF. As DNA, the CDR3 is TGTGCCAGCAGGGGGGGAGGGCTAGAGACCCAGTACTTC.

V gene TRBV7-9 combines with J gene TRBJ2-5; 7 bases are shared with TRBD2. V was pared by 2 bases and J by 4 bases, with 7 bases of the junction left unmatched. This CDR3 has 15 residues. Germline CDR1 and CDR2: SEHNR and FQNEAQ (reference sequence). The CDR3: CASSLRAGETETQYF. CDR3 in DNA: TGTGCCAGCAGCTTACGGGCGGGAGAAACAGAGACCCAGTACTTC.

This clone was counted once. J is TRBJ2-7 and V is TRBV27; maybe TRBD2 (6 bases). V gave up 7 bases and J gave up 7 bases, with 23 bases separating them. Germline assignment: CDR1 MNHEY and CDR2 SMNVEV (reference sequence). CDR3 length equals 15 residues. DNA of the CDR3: TGTGCCAGCACCCCCCTGTCCACTAGCCGCGGGGAGCAGTACTTC. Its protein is CASTPLSTSRGEQYF.

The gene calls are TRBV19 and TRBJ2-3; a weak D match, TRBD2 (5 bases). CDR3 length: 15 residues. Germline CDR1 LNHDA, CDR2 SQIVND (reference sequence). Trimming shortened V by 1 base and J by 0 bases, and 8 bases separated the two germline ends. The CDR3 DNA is TGTGCCAGTAGTATAGGCCGGGGAAGCACAGATACGCAGTATTTT. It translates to CASSIGRGSTDTQYF.

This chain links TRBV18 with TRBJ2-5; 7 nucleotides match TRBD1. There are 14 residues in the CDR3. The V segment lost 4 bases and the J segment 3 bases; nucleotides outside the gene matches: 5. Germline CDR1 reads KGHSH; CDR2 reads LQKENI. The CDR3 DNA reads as TGTGCCAGCTCACGACAGGGTTTGGAAGAGACCCAGTACTTC. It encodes CASSRQGLEETQYF. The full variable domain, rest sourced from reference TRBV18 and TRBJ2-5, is NAGVMQNPRHLVRRRGQEARLRCSPMKGHSHVYWYRQLPEEGLKFMVYLQKENIIDESGMPKERFSAEFPKEGPSILRIQQVVRGDSAAYFCASSRQGLEETQYFGPGTRLLVL.

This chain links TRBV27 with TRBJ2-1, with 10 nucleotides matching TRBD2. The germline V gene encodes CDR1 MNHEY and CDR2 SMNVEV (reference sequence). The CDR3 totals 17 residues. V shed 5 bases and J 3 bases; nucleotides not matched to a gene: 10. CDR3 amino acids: CASSPFGLAGDYNEQFF. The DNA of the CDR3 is TGTGCCAGCAGTCCCTTTGGGCTAGCGGGGGACTACAATGAGCAGTTCTTC.

The CDR3 spells CASSQESSGSYEQYF. CDR3 bases: TGTGCCAGCAGCCAAGAATCTAGCGGGAGCTACGAGCAGTACTTC. The rearrangement uses TRBV4-2 and TRBJ2-7, with 10 positions matching TRBD2. The CDR3 spans 15 residues. Germline V lookup: CDR1 LGHNA, CDR2 YNFKEQ. J gave up 3 bases and V 0 bases, and 2 bases lay outside the gene matches.

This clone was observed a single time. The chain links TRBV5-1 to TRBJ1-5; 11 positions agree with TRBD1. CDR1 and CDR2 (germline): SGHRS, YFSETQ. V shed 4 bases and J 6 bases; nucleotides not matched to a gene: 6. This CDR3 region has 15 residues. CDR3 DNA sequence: TGCGCCAGCAGCCCAACCGGGACAGGGGGTCAGCCCCAGCATTTT. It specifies CASSPTGTGGQPQHF.

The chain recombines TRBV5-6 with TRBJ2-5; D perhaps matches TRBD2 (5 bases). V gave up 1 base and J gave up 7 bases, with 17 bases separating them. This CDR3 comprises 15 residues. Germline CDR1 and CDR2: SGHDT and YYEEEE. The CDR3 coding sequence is TGTGCCAGCAGCTTGTGGGGTGCTAGCCCGGGGACCCAGTACTTC. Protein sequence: CASSLWGASPGTQYF.